This is a list of T cell receptor beta chains from one sample in a study of identical twins. TCRdb reprocessed the 5' RACE reads with MiXCR, giving one entry per CDR3 protein. Of approximately 150,000 distinct CDR3 sequences detected, around 3.4% appear once; the ten largest clones hold roughly 8%. Sequenced input: memory T cells sorted from blood. All receptors come from a man between 18 and 35 years old in good health. The CDR3 runs from the conserved cysteine through the conserved F or W. Each record gives: D gene, clone size, J gene, V gene, CDR3 protein, CDR3 DNA. D genes are given only for firm matches. Some rows mark clone size as missing; the rest say once, few, many or name a class of expanded clone.

>.|many|TRBJ2-1|TRBV24-1
CASGGDVDNEQFF
TGTGCCTCCGGCGGGGACGTAGACAATGAGCAGTTCTTC
>.|many|TRBJ1-5|TRBV7-8
CASSLGGDNQPQHF
TGTGCCAGCAGCTTAGGGGGGGACAATCAGCCCCAGCATTTT
>.|many|TRBJ2-2|TRBV3-1
CASSQDFRVVGELFF
TGTGCCAGCAGCCAAGATTTTAGGGTTGTCGGGGAGCTGTTTTTT
>TRBD1|many|TRBJ2-4|TRBV12-3/TRBV12-4
CASSATGVIQYF
TGTGCCAGCAGTGCGACAGGGGTCATTCAGTACTTC
>.|many|TRBJ2-7|TRBV20-1
CSARQVSYEQYF
TGCAGTGCCCGACAGGTCTCCTACGAGCAGTACTTC
>.|many|TRBJ2-3|TRBV20-1
CSAMTEHTQYF
TGCAGTGCTATGACTGAGCATACGCAGTATTTT
>.|many|TRBJ1-3|TRBV6-2/TRBV6-3
CATRTATGNTIYF
TGTGCCACCAGGACAGCAACTGGAAACACCATATATTTT
>.|.|TRBJ2-1|TRBV5-6
CASSHPRGYNEQFF
TGTGCCAGCAGCCACCCCCGGGGCTACAATGAGCAGTTCTTC
>.|many|TRBJ1-1|TRBV11-3
CASSLRQVNTEAFF
TGTGCCAGCAGCTTACGGCAGGTGAACACTGAAGCTTTCTTT
>TRBD1|.|TRBJ1-4|TRBV11-2
CASRAGTVATNEKLFF
TGTGCCAGCAGGGCAGGGACAGTTGCAACTAATGAAAAACTGTTTTTT
>.|.|TRBJ2-3|TRBV3-1
CASMDFTSADTQYF
TGTGCCAGCATGGACTTTACTTCGGCAGATACGCAGTATTTT
>TRBD2|many|TRBJ2-5|TRBV24-1
CATSDPGLEGETQYF
TGTGCCACCAGTGATCCGGGACTAGAAGGGGAGACCCAGTACTTC
>TRBD1|many|TRBJ2-1|TRBV7-2
CASSLVARTGDNEQFF
TGTGCCAGCAGCTTAGTGGCTCGCACAGGGGACAATGAGCAGTTCTTC
>.|many|TRBJ2-3|TRBV9
CASSVSPGTRTDTQYF
TGTGCCAGCAGCGTATCCCCCGGGACCAGAACAGATACGCAGTATTTT
>.|.|TRBJ2-7|TRBV5-6
CASNPGSWEYEQYF
TGTGCCAGCAACCCCGGGAGCTGGGAATACGAGCAGTACTTC
>.|many|TRBJ2-7|TRBV12-3/TRBV12-4
CASSFFLAEQYF
TGTGCCAGCAGTTTCTTCCTAGCTGAGCAGTACTTC
>.|many|TRBJ2-6|TRBV4-3
CASSQDGGADGANVLTF
TGCGCCAGCAGCCAAGACGGGGGCGCGGACGGGGCCAACGTCCTGACTTTC
>.|.|TRBJ2-1|TRBV18
CASSPGPYNEQFF
TGTGCCAGCTCACCGGGACCCTACAATGAGCAGTTCTTC
>TRBD2|many|TRBJ2-2|TRBV20-1
CSARKAGVYNGELFF
TGCAGTGCTAGAAAAGCGGGAGTCTATAACGGGGAGCTGTTTTTT
>.|many|TRBJ2-2|TRBV2
CASSPTLRGGIGTGELFF
TGTGCCAGCAGTCCTACTCTCAGGGGAGGGATCGGAACCGGGGAGCTGTTTTTT
>.|.|TRBJ2-7|TRBV20-1
CRAGQPNEQYF
TGCAGGGCGGGACAGCCGAACGAGCAGTACTTC
>.|many|TRBJ1-2|TRBV5-1
CASSPAALSGGYTF
TGCGCCAGCAGCCCGGCGGCCCTTTCCGGTGGCTACACCTTC
>TRBD2|few|TRBJ2-6|TRBV30
CAWNFGGAGANVLTF
TGTGCCTGGAATTTTGGGGGGGCTGGGGCCAACGTCCTGACTTTC
>TRBD1|many|TRBJ1-5|TRBV7-2
CASSMTGGNQPQHF
TGTGCCAGCAGCATGACAGGGGGCAATCAGCCCCAGCATTTT
>TRBD1|many|TRBJ1-1|TRBV28
CASSRQGSAFF
TGTGCCAGCAGTAGACAGGGCTCAGCTTTCTTT